These 10 T cell receptor beta chains share one sample of origin, sequenced in a study of brain metastases from non-small cell lung cancer. TCRdb's copy holds only in-frame clones and misses some; the assay was immunoSEQ multiplex PCR. The sample includes 2,500 to 3,500 clones, roughly 88% of them seen just once. Sequencing was performed on primary lung tumor tissue. The receptors come from a donor over 35 with non-small cell lung cancer.

This clone was detected only once. This rearrangement joins TRBV29-1 to TRBJ2-1; D may be TRBD1 (6 bases). V lost 4 bases, J lost 4 bases, and 17 bases lay in between. This CDR3 is 15 amino acids long. Per the germline V gene, CDR1 is SQVTM and CDR2 is ANQGSEA. The DNA for the CDR3 is TGCAGCGTTGCTCGCCAGGGGCAGCTGTACAATGAGCAGTTCTTC. Protein product: CSVARQGQLYNEQFF.

The rearrangement joins TRBV10-3 to TRBJ2-5; the D call may be TRBD1 or TRBD2 (5 bases each). Germline CDR1 ENHRY, CDR2 SYGVKD. CDR3 length: 14 amino acids. V lost 4 bases and J 5 bases, leaving 14 bases between the germline ends. CDR3 sequence reads: CAISGRQRGETQYF. The CDR3 coding sequence is TGTGCCATCAGTGGTAGACAGAGAGGGGAGACCCAGTACTTC.

The chain combines TRBV18 with TRBJ2-7, with TRBD1 as a possible D gene (5 bases). The V end was cut by 5 bases, the J end by 3 bases, with 14 bases between. The germline V gene encodes CDR1 KGHSH and CDR2 LQKENI. The CDR3 length is 14 residues. CDR3 sequence reads: CASSSLGRHYEQYF. The DNA of the CDR3 is TGTGCCAGCTCATCGTTGGGGCGGCACTACGAGCAGTACTTC.

The chain has TRBV29-1 and TRBJ2-3, with 11 bases lining up with TRBD2. V shed 2 bases, J shed 3 bases, and the junction held 1 base outside the gene matches. Germline assignment: CDR1 SQVTM and CDR2 ANQGSEA. The CDR3 has 14 amino acids. The CDR3 here is CSVEPSGRTDTQYF. CDR3 coding DNA: TGCAGCGTTGAACCTAGCGGGAGGACAGATACGCAGTATTTT.

This chain joins TRBV4-1 and TRBJ2-1, with 10 bases lining up with TRBD1. Germline values: CDR1 MGHRA, CDR2 YSYEKL. This CDR3 spans 14 amino acids. Losses at the gene ends were 6 bases for V and 8 bases for J; bases not matched to a gene: 7. CDR3 DNA: TGCGCCAGCAGACGACAGGGGGCTAGGGATGAGCAGTTCTTC. Translating it yields CASRRQGARDEQFF.

This chain connects TRBV14 to TRBJ1-6; the D is unclear. Trimming cost V 6 bases and J 9 bases, with 12 bases left between them. Germline V lookup: CDR1 SGHDN, CDR2 FVKESK. CDR3 length: 13 amino acids. CDR3 sequence: CASSSDRGSPLHF. CDR3 in DNA: TGTGCCAGCAGTTCCGACCGGGGTTCACCCCTCCACTTT.

The rearrangement joins TRBV11-1 to TRBJ2-1; the D call may be TRBD1 or TRBD2 (5 bases each). V was shortened by 6 bases and J by 7 bases, with 16 bases between the two germline ends. The germline V gene has CDR1 SGHAT and CDR2 FQDESV (reference sequence). The CDR3 is 14 amino acids. The CDR3 sequence is CASSGGVIYNEQFF. In DNA, the CDR3 is TGTGCCAGCAGTGGGGGAGTCATCTATAATGAGCAGTTCTTC.

The chain is built from TRBV3-1 (or the pseudogene TRBV3-2) and TRBJ2-1; 12 bases fit TRBD2. The V gene end was trimmed by 4 bases and the J gene end by 4 bases; junction bases not matched to a gene: 2. CDR3 size: 15 residues. Germline V CDR1 and CDR2: LGHDT, YNNKEL (reference sequence). In DNA form, the CDR3 reads TGTGCCAGCAGCCCTAGCGGGAGGGCATACAATGAGCAGTTCTTC. Translating it yields CASSPSGRAYNEQFF.

The chain recombines TRBV27 with TRBJ2-1; D remains unclear. The germline V gene has CDR1 MNHEY and CDR2 SMNVEV (reference sequence). V dropped 3 bases and J dropped 10 bases, with 10 bases sitting between them. The CDR3 sequence is 12 residues long. The DNA of the CDR3 is TGTGCCAGCAGTTTCACCCCCAGGGAGCAGTTCTTC. Its translation: CASSFTPREQFF.

The rearrangement joins TRBV2 to TRBJ1-5; TRBD1 matches at 9 bases. This CDR3 is built from 14 residues. The V segment lost 6 bases and the J segment 7 bases; nucleotides outside the gene matches: 7. Germline V gives CDR1 SNHLY, CDR2 FYNNEI. CDR3 in amino acids: CASSVQGARQPQHF. The CDR3, as DNA: TGTGCCAGCAGCGTACAGGGGGCTCGGCAGCCCCAGCATTTT.